This T cell receptor beta chain appears in the sequencing data of a study of early T cells in non-severe SARS-CoV-2 infection. For the study at large: Sequencing of bulk RNA from unsorted whole blood was done, without chain pairing. Study findings and constraints: Private and CD4 specificities were missed by VDJdb matching, skewed to anti-spike CD8.

Researchers tagged individual cDNA molecules with unique molecular identifiers. TCRdb reprocessed the 5' RACE reads with MiXCR, giving one entry per CDR3 protein. Found here are tens of thousands of distinct CDR3 sequences, under 7.5% of them singletons; the top ten hold 4% to 5%. In the case of this clonotype: The target antigen is unknown.

The clonotype was recovered from an adult who was a healthcare worker with PCR-confirmed SARS-CoV-2 infection or an uninfected control (not recorded which). The specimen sequenced was whole blood.

CDR3 amino acids: CASSFPDRGNTEAFF. CDR3 bases: TGCGCCAGCAGCTTCCCGGACAGGGGAAACACTGAAGCTTTCTTT. This sequence joins TRBV5-1 and TRBJ1-1; 9 bases line up with TRBD1. Trimming at V came to 2 bases and at J to 2 bases, leaving 4 bases not matched to a gene. Per the germline V gene, CDR1 is SGHRS and CDR2 is YFSETQ. This CDR3 contains 15 residues.